The rows below give T cell receptor beta chains drawn from one sample of a study of T cell responses to AZD1222 COVID-19 vaccine. Generated by immunoSEQ multiplex PCR, the TCRdb table keeps only in-frame clones and is missing some. The sample yields 95,000 to 100,000 clones, about nine tenths seen once. This sample comprised peripheral blood, obtained 28 days after the second AZD1222 dose. The receptor source for this set is an adult who received the AZD1222 COVID-19 vaccine. Each CDR3 is given with its conserved first and last residue. The D gene is left open where the match is weak. Some rows mark clone size as missing; the rest say once, few, many or name a class of expanded clone.

v_call,clone_size,j_call,d_call,cdr3_aa,cdr3_nt
TRBV13,.,TRBJ2-2,TRBD2,CASSGGRQTGELFF,TGTGCCAGCAGCGGCGGGAGACAAACCGGGGAGCTGTTTTTT
TRBV6-4,.,TRBJ2-1,.,CASSDQPIGGSSYNEQFF,TGTGCCAGCAGTGACCAACCGATCGGGGGAAGCTCCTACAATGAGCAGTTCTTC
TRBV5-4,.,TRBJ1-2,.,CASSLDVGAGYTF,TGTGCCAGCAGCCTCGACGTTGGGGCTGGCTACACCTTC
TRBV7-9,.,TRBJ2-5,TRBD1,CASSPWDSPGETQYF,TGTGCCAGCAGCCCATGGGACAGTCCGGGGGAGACCCAGTACTTC
TRBV9,.,TRBJ2-7,.,CASSVGGTKSYEQYF,TGTGCCAGCAGCGTAGGCGGGACGAAGTCATACGAGCAGTACTTC
TRBV7-9,.,TRBJ2-1,.,CASSLDSYNEQFF,TGTGCCAGCAGCTTAGACAGTTACAATGAGCAGTTCTTC
TRBV14,.,TRBJ2-7,.,CASSQPRRQIPTYEQYF,TGTGCCAGCAGCCAACCCCGGAGACAAATTCCTACCTACGAGCAGTACTTC
TRBV3-1/TRBV3-2,once,TRBJ2-2,.,CASSQEWQGGGPGYTGELFF,TGTGCCAGCAGCCAAGAGTGGCAGGGAGGGGGCCCGGGGTACACCGGGGAGCTGTTTTTT
TRBV18,.,TRBJ1-3,.,CASWEGSNSGNTIYF,TGTGCCAGCTGGGAAGGGTCCAACTCTGGAAACACCATATATTTT
TRBV10-1,.,TRBJ2-7,.,CASSESGFYEQYF,TGCGCCAGCAGTGAGTCTGGATTCTACGAGCAGTACTTC
TRBV28,.,TRBJ2-5,.,CASSGPGETQYF,TGTGCCAGCAGTGGACCAGGAGAGACCCAGTACTTC
TRBV21-1,.,TRBJ1-3,.,CARHFPQGYTGNTIYF,TGTGCCCGTCACTTTCCACAGGGATATACGGGAAACACCATATATTTT
TRBV2,.,TRBJ2-1,TRBD1,CASSERDRGRNEQFF,TGTGCCAGCAGTGAAAGGGACAGGGGGCGTAATGAGCAGTTCTTC
TRBV20-1,.,TRBJ2-7,.,CSASDRQSSYEQYF,TGCAGTGCTAGTGATAGGCAGAGCTCCTACGAGCAGTACTTC
TRBV19,.,TRBJ1-3,.,CASRVDQGPTGLNTIYF,TGTGCCAGTAGGGTGGACCAGGGACCGACGGGCCTAAACACCATATATTTT
TRBV25-1,.,TRBJ1-2,TRBD1,CASSEAGQIYGYTF,TGTGCCAGCAGTGAAGCGGGACAGATCTATGGCTACACCTTC
TRBV27,.,TRBJ2-4,TRBD2,CASSLKLAGSGNIQYF,TGTGCCAGCAGTTTAAAACTAGCGGGGTCGGGAAACATTCAGTACTTC
TRBV10-2,.,TRBJ2-7,.,CASRRDTLYEQYF,TGCGCCAGCAGAAGGGACACACTCTACGAGCAGTACTTC
TRBV5-1,.,TRBJ1-5,.,CASSLGQAGQPQHF,TGCGCCAGCAGCTTGGGACAGGCGGGCCAGCCCCAGCATTTT
TRBV2,.,TRBJ1-6,TRBD1,CASSRGQVGSPLHF,TGTGCCAGCAGCCGCGGACAGGTCGGCTCACCCCTCCACTTT
TRBV30,.,TRBJ1-2,.,CAWSLGGGYTF,TGTGCCTGGAGTCTAGGGGGTGGCTACACCTTC
TRBV11-2,.,TRBJ1-3,TRBD1,CASSQRTGFAGNTIYF,TGTGCCAGCAGCCAGAGGACAGGATTTGCGGGAAACACCATATATTTT
TRBV14,.,TRBJ2-7,.,CASSQGLNPTYYEQYF,TGTGCCAGCAGCCAAGGTCTTAATCCGACTTACTACGAGCAGTACTTC
TRBV10-3,.,TRBJ1-3,.,CATRGSSGNTIYF,TGTGCCACACGGGGCTCCTCTGGAAACACCATATATTTT
TRBV12-3/TRBV12-4,.,TRBJ2-3,.,CASSFFPDTQYF,TGTGCCAGCAGTTTTTTTCCAGATACGCAGTATTTT
TRBV19,.,TRBJ1-5,.,CASSIERGLGNQPQHF,TGTGCCAGTAGTATAGAACGGGGGTTGGGCAATCAGCCCCAGCATTTT
TRBV12-3/TRBV12-4,.,TRBJ2-1,.,CASSLSAGGEQFF,TGTGCCAGCAGTTTATCGGCGGGCGGTGAGCAGTTCTTC
TRBV27,.,TRBJ1-5,.,CASGRTGANQPQHF,TGTGCCAGCGGACGAACAGGAGCTAATCAGCCCCAGCATTTT
TRBV7-9,.,TRBJ2-6,.,CASSPVVGSSGANVLTF,TGTGCCAGCAGCCCCGTAGTAGGGAGCTCTGGGGCCAACGTCCTGACTTTC
TRBV10-1,.,TRBJ2-2,.,CASSESGAGETGELFF,TGCGCCAGCAGTGAGTCGGGGGCAGGGGAGACCGGGGAGCTGTTTTTT
TRBV18,.,TRBJ1-3,.,CASSLPDPSGNTIYF,TGTGCCAGCTCACTTCCAGATCCCTCTGGAAACACCATATATTTT
TRBV19,.,TRBJ2-7,TRBD2,CASSSEGLAGTEQYF,TGTGCCAGTAGTTCCGAGGGACTAGCGGGAACCGAGCAGTACTTC
TRBV30,.,TRBJ2-3,TRBD2,CAWRPTSGRERFTDTQYF,TGTGCCTGGAGGCCCACTAGCGGGAGAGAACGGTTCACAGATACGCAGTATTTT
TRBV6-5,.,TRBJ2-7,.,CASSQTGEQYF,TGTGCCAGCAGCCAGACTGGGGAGCAGTACTTC
TRBV5-4,.,TRBJ1-2,.,CASSRATGGAFNRAYGYTF,TGTGCCAGCAGCCGGGCAACGGGGGGGGCTTTCAATCGGGCATATGGCTACACCTTC
TRBV6-5,.,TRBJ1-2,TRBD1,CASSYSDRDGYTF,TGTGCCAGCAGTTACTCCGACAGGGATGGCTACACCTTC
TRBV6-5,.,TRBJ1-1,TRBD1,CASSNRGTNTEAFF,TGTGCCAGCAGTAACAGGGGGACGAACACTGAAGCTTTCTTT
TRBV3-1/TRBV3-2,.,TRBJ2-1,TRBD2,CASSHTIAGVSYNEQFF,TGTGCCAGCAGCCACACCATAGCGGGAGTCTCCTACAATGAGCAGTTCTTC
TRBV11-3,.,TRBJ2-3,TRBD2,CASSPGTSGRTDTQYF,TGTGCCAGCAGCCCCGGGACTAGCGGTAGGACAGATACGCAGTATTTT
TRBV5-4,.,TRBJ2-2,.,CASSLKQGFGELFF,TGTGCCAGCAGCTTGAAACAGGGCTTCGGGGAGCTGTTTTTT
TRBV6-5,.,TRBJ1-1,.,CASRGKQGLNTEAFF,TGTGCCAGCAGGGGTAAACAGGGACTGAACACTGAAGCTTTCTTT
TRBV27,.,TRBJ2-1,.,CASSLSLLAYNEQFF,TGTGCCAGCAGTTTATCACTATTAGCCTACAATGAGCAGTTCTTC
TRBV9,.,TRBJ2-3,.,CASSIGTGTGPDTQYF,TGTGCCAGCAGCATAGGAACAGGTACAGGACCGGATACGCAGTATTTT